This TCR beta chain was found in a study of cytomegalovirus exposure and HLA in healthy donors. Study as a whole: One earlier analysis, a look at 180 million or so T cells, found approximately 120 million unique TCR beta sequences. Counted in an early data release were about 85 million unique TCRs from HLA-typed donors.

On this clone: Its specificity is unknown.

The ends lost 5 bases at V and 7 bases at J; junction bases unmatched: 11. This CDR3 region has 15 residues. CDR1 and CDR2 (germline): MNHEY, SVGAGI. The PCR was carried out with 60 Vbeta primers and 13 Jbeta primers. Profiling relied on immunoSEQ multiplex PCR, and the TCRdb table lists in-frame clones only, not all of them. This sample's table has 70,000 or so clones. Study outcomes and limitations: V- and J-gene trimming in TCR beta was tied to a missense DCLRE1C variant by an analysis performed later. A later analysis, which compared TCR beta chains of equal frequency, found the HLA-associated ones more clonally expanded.

Sequenced: PBMCs. The chain couples TRBV6-5 to TRBJ1-1; TRBD1 agrees at 9 bases. The origin of this receptor is a man aged 40-55 years in good health and CMV-seronegative. CDR3 region: CASSGTGTGQFEAFF. CDR3 sequence (DNA): TGTGCCAGCAGTGGCACCGGGACAGGGCAATTTGAAGCTTTCTTT.